This entry describes one TCR beta chain. CDR3 length equals 17 residues. J was trimmed by 3 bases and V by 8 bases; bases with no gene match: 15. The germline V gene encodes CDR1 SNHLY and CDR2 FYNNEI. The authors' processing: Counts of nucleated cells, estimated from reference gene primer amplification, were obtained. Generated by immunoSEQ multiplex PCR, the TCRdb table keeps only in-frame clones and is missing some. Clone size and the V and J calls come from that table; the DNA yielded D and trimming. This table has under 200,000 clones, 85% appearing once. This sample was taken from a study of blood T cell repertoires in COVID-19. Study-level information: The United States, Italy and Spain provided the acute and convalescent COVID-19 samples.

While infection was still active, Seattle patients were enrolled and then followed longitudinally. The clonotype comes from a woman at least 80 years old with COVID-19, enrolled during active disease. Sequenced: peripheral blood. This chain connects TRBV2 to TRBJ2-1, with 8 bases aligning to TRBD1. CDR3 coding DNA: TGTGCCAGCTCCGGGACAGGCCAAACCGTTTACTACAATGAGCAGTTCTTC. Amino acid sequence: CASSGTGQTVYYNEQFF.